Listed below are T cell receptor beta chains from one sample, sequenced in a study of control samples from healthy donors and cancer patients. Sequenced by immunoSEQ multiplex PCR; TCRdb stores in-frame clones only, minus some. The sample yields tens of thousands of clones, 88% seen once. The material sequenced was PBMCs. These receptors all stem from a man in his fifties with head and neck cancer. Both conserved end residues are part of each CDR3. D genes are given only for firm matches. Only some rows state a clone size, as once, few, many or a class for expanded clones.

V gene	J gene	clone size	D gene	CDR3 protein	CDR3 DNA
TRBV25-1	TRBJ2-7	NA	TRBD2	CASSGQGMTSGRPYEQYF	TGTGCCAGCAGTGGACAGGGGATGACTAGCGGGAGGCCCTACGAGCAGTACTTC
TRBV13	TRBJ2-7	NA	TRBD1	CASSYRDREFEQYF	TGTGCCAGCAGTTACCGGGACAGGGAATTCGAGCAGTACTTC
TRBV5-6	TRBJ1-4	once	NA	CASSLGARGTNEKLFF	TGTGCCAGCAGCTTGGGGGCCCGCGGGACTAATGAAAAACTGTTTTTT
TRBV6-2/TRBV6-3	TRBJ2-3	few	TRBD2	CASSSGSLAGVGDTQYF	TGTGCCAGCAGCTCGGGCTCACTAGCGGGAGTCGGAGATACGCAGTATTTT
TRBV30	TRBJ1-5	NA	NA	CAWSSPVGYSRYQPQHF	TGTGCCTGGAGCTCCCCGGTGGGTTACTCTAGGTATCAGCCCCAGCATTTT
TRBV6-2/TRBV6-3	TRBJ2-1	NA	TRBD2	CASSETSGVLNEQFF	TGTGCCAGCAGTGAGACTAGCGGGGTCCTTAATGAGCAGTTCTTC
TRBV7-9	TRBJ2-7	NA	NA	CASSLIAASYEQYF	TGTGCCAGCAGTCTAATAGCGGCCTCCTACGAGCAGTACTTC
TRBV27	TRBJ2-1	NA	NA	CASKGGRRYNEQFF	TGTGCCAGCAAGGGTGGGAGGAGGTACAATGAGCAGTTCTTC
TRBV20-1	TRBJ2-3	NA	TRBD2	CSASSGRITDTQYF	TGCAGTGCTAGTAGCGGGAGGATAACAGATACGCAGTATTTT
TRBV5-4	TRBJ2-3	NA	TRBD2	CASSLFSSGSTSTDTQYF	TGTGCCAGCAGCTTGTTCTCTAGCGGATCGACTAGCACAGATACGCAGTATTTT
TRBV7-9	TRBJ2-1	NA	TRBD2	CASSPPGTSAPNYNEQFF	TGTGCCAGCAGCCCACCCGGGACTAGCGCACCGAACTACAATGAGCAGTTCTTC